The 15 T cell receptor beta chains below come from one sample, sequenced in a study of cytomegalovirus exposure and HLA in healthy donors. 60 Vbeta and 13 Jbeta primers were used in PCR. Data came from immunoSEQ multiplex PCR; TCRdb stores just in-frame clones and leaves some out. The table records about 200,000 clones, about 81% of them present only once. The sequencing sample was made of PBMCs. Every receptor here comes from a woman aged 40 to 50 in good health and CMV-seronegative.

This chain joins TRBV4-2 and TRBJ1-2; 9 bases fit TRBD1. V gave up 4 bases and J gave up 5 bases; unmatched junction bases: 14. This CDR3 region has 17 residues. Germline V gene data show CDR1 as LGHNA and CDR2 as YNFKEQ. The CDR3 sequence: CASSPRDRASSRYGYTF. In DNA, the CDR3 is TGTGCCAGCAGCCCCCGGGACAGGGCCTCATCCAGGTATGGCTACACCTTC.

This clone was counted a few times. The chain has TRBV7-8 and TRBJ1-5, with a possible D match to TRBD1 (6 bases). Germline V lookup: CDR1 SGHVS, CDR2 FQNEAQ. CDR3 length: 13 residues. With 2 bases removed from V and 4 bases from J, the gap between germline ends came to 6 bases. The DNA for the CDR3 is TGTGCCAGCAGCTTACAGGGGAATCAGCCCCAGCATTTT. It is translated as CASSLQGNQPQHF.

There are a few counts of this clone. The J gene is TRBJ2-7, the V gene TRBV18, with D perhaps matching TRBD1 (6 bases). Germline CDR1 is KGHSH and CDR2 is LQKENI. The V gene lost 6 bases and the J gene lost 2 bases, with 14 bases spanning the gap. The length of the CDR3 is 14 residues. DNA for the CDR3: TGTGCCAGCTCCGACAGAGGACAGACCTACGAGCAGTACTTC. Translating it yields CASSDRGQTYEQYF.

J is TRBJ2-3 and V is TRBV28, with D possibly being TRBD1 (6 bases). V lost 5 bases and J 0 bases, leaving 12 bases between the germline ends. The CDR3 has 15 residues. Germline CDR1 and CDR2: MDHEN and SYDVKM. CDR3 amino acids: CASSPLQGSTDTQYF. Written as DNA, the CDR3 is TGTGCCAGCAGTCCGCTACAGGGTAGCACAGATACGCAGTATTTT.

J is TRBJ2-7 and V is TRBV28, with 7 bases that match TRBD1. V lost 5 bases, J lost 2 bases, and 9 bases stayed unmatched. Germline assignment: CDR1 MDHEN and CDR2 SYDVKM. The CDR3 consists of 15 residues. CDR3 residues: CASSPPGTATYEQYF. The CDR3 nucleotides are TGTGCCAGCAGTCCACCTGGGACAGCGACCTACGAGCAGTACTTC.

The chain is built from TRBV10-3 and TRBJ2-1; 9 bases map to TRBD2. Germline V CDR1 and CDR2: ENHRY, SYGVKD. Unmatched junction bases numbered 7, after V lost 3 bases and J lost 4 bases. The CDR3 has 16 residues. Here the CDR3 reads CAISDGSGSLYNEQFF. CDR3 nucleotide sequence: TGTGCCATCAGTGATGGTAGCGGGAGTTTGTACAATGAGCAGTTCTTC.

This clone was picked up a small number of times. V and J are TRBV5-5 and TRBJ2-7, with TRBD2 as a possible D gene (5 bases). CDR1 SGHKS and CDR2 YYEKEE come from the germline V gene (reference sequence). The CDR3 extends over 14 amino acids. Trimming removed 2 bases from V and 1 base from J, with 10 bases in between. CDR3 amino acids: CASSFPTGSYEQYF. DNA for the CDR3: TGTGCCAGCAGCTTTCCCACGGGATCCTACGAGCAGTACTTC.

The chain combines TRBV27 with TRBJ2-7; maybe TRBD1 (5 bases). V gave up 4 bases and J gave up 2 bases, with 15 bases separating them. Germline CDR1 is MNHEY and CDR2 is SMNVEV (reference sequence). The CDR3 spans 15 residues. CDR3 sequence reads: CASSSQTQGPYEQYF. The CDR3, as DNA: TGTGCCAGCAGTTCCCAGACGCAGGGCCCCTACGAGCAGTACTTC.

Turning to this clone: The sample carries other DNA sequences with the same CDR3. The rearrangement uses TRBV5-1 and TRBJ2-5; TRBD2 might be the D (7 bases). The germline gives CDR1 SGHRS, CDR2 YFSETQ. V was trimmed by 0 bases and J by 5 bases, leaving 20 bases between them. The CDR3 spans 17 residues. CDR3 nucleotide sequence: TGCGCCAGCAGCTTGGTTGGGGGGGCCAATTTGGAGGAGACCCAGTACTTC. Its protein is CASSLVGGANLEETQYF. The full variable domain, in which reference TRBV5-1 and TRBJ2-5 provide the parts outside the CDR3, is KAGVTQTPRYLIKTRGQQVTLSCSPISGHRSVSWYQQTPGQGLQFLFEYFSETQRNKGNFPGRFSGRQFSNSRSEMNVSTLELGDSALYLCASSLVGGANLEETQYFGPGTRLLVL.

The chain is built from TRBV7-8 and TRBJ2-3; D may be TRBD2 (7 bases). Germline V gene data show CDR1 as SGHVS and CDR2 as FQNEAQ. V was shortened by 5 bases and J by 4 bases, with 13 bases between the two germline ends. CDR3 length equals 14 residues. CDR3 sequence: CASSGWEGADTQYF. For the CDR3, the DNA is TGTGCCAGCAGCGGGTGGGAGGGGGCAGATACGCAGTATTTT.

This clone was seen just once. The chain employs TRBV6-6 and TRBJ2-2; 7 bases agree with TRBD1. V was clipped by 9 bases and J by 3 bases; unmatched bases: 10. Germline V lookup: CDR1 MNHNY, CDR2 SVGAGI (reference sequence). CDR3 length equals 15 residues. The CDR3 nucleotides are TGTGCCAGTTCTATGGGGACAGCTTACACCGGGGAGCTGTTTTTT. It is translated as CASSMGTAYTGELFF.

The chain uses TRBV5-1 and TRBJ1-1, with 8 bases lining up with TRBD1. CDR3 length equals 19 residues. V lost 0 bases to trimming and J lost 2 bases; unmatched junction nucleotides: 15. Germline loops: CDR1 SGHRS, CDR2 YFSETQ. The CDR3 nucleotides read TGCGCCAGCAGCTTGGCTTTGGGGCCAGGGGGCCGCGATAACACTGAAGCTTTCTTT. It translates to CASSLALGPGGRDNTEAFF.

The rearrangement joins TRBV7-6 to TRBJ1-1; D may be TRBD1 (5 bases). The CDR3 covers 16 residues. From germline, CDR1 is SGHVS and CDR2 FNYEAQ. V lost 6 bases and J lost 0, with 17 bases in between. The CDR3 region is CASSGTGWGVNTEAFF. CDR3 in DNA: TGTGCCAGCAGTGGGACGGGGTGGGGGGTGAACACTGAAGCTTTCTTT.

In this sample, this clone turned up once. The chain is built from TRBV5-1 and TRBJ2-1; 7 nucleotides agree with TRBD1. The germline V gene has CDR1 SGHRS and CDR2 YFSETQ. V shed 0 bases, J shed 3 bases, and the junction held 6 bases outside the gene matches. The CDR3 has 16 amino acids. This chain's CDR3 is CASSLEGGQHYNEQFF. CDR3 DNA: TGCGCCAGCAGCTTGGAAGGGGGACAGCACTACAATGAGCAGTTCTTC.

The chain carries TRBV28 and TRBJ1-2; D perhaps matches TRBD1 (6 bases). Germline CDR1 and CDR2: MDHEN and SYDVKM. The V and J ends lost 3 bases and 6 bases respectively, with 8 bases between them. This CDR3 has 12 residues. The CDR3 loop is CASSLRGNGYTF. The CDR3 nucleotides read TGTGCCAGCAGTTTGAGGGGGAATGGCTACACCTTC.